Ten or more counts support the clone carrying this TCR beta chain. Its antigen is unknown. The table came from immunoSEQ multiplex PCR; TCRdb's copy has only in-frame clones and leaves some out. The sample yields 110,000 or so clones, around 65% seen once. This specimen comes from a study of shared clonotypes between healthy human individuals. Deletions cut 2 bases from V and 2 bases from J, with 13 bases between. The CDR3 is 16 residues long. Germline V lookup: CDR1 MNHNS, CDR2 SASEGT. Broader study findings: In contrast to clonotypes shared by all four donors, non-shared clonotypes had lower generation probabilities. Clonotype sharing levels among donors were expected to vary with sequencing depth. Naive CD4 clonotypes overlapped across a handful of donors at roughly 5.1%. Memory subsets generally showed smaller estimated richness than naive subsets did.

This chain connects TRBV6-1 to TRBJ1-5, with D possibly matching TRBD1 (5 bases). This TCR was sampled from a woman aged 25 to 39 in good health. Sequenced material: memory CD8+ T cells sorted from blood. The sample's subset: CD45RO+ cells pooled with CCR7-negative TemRA cells. CDR3 sequence (DNA): TGTGCCAGCAGTGAACGTTTCAGGGAAGGCAATCAGCCCCAGCATTTT. As protein: CASSERFREGNQPQHF.